This T cell receptor (beta chain) came from a study of cytomegalovirus exposure and HLA in healthy donors. With V trimmed by 5 bases and J by 2 bases, 12 bases remained unmatched. This CDR3 comprises 17 residues. Germline V CDR1 and CDR2: SGHTA, FQGNSA. Primers: 60 Vbeta forward and 13 Jbeta reverse. Clones were sequenced by immunoSEQ multiplex PCR, and TCRdb holds only the in-frame ones, with some missing. Found here are more than 95,000 clones, roughly 72% of them singletons; the top ten hold roughly 5.4%. The rearrangement uses TRBV7-2 and TRBJ2-4; the match to TRBD2 covers 7 bases. Sequenced input: PBMCs. The receptor was derived from a woman in her late teens or twenties in good health and CMV-seropositive. The CDR3 region is CASSPYWGEGPKNIQYF. Written as DNA, the CDR3 is TGTGCCAGCAGCCCCTATTGGGGGGAGGGCCCCAAAAACATTCAGTACTTC.